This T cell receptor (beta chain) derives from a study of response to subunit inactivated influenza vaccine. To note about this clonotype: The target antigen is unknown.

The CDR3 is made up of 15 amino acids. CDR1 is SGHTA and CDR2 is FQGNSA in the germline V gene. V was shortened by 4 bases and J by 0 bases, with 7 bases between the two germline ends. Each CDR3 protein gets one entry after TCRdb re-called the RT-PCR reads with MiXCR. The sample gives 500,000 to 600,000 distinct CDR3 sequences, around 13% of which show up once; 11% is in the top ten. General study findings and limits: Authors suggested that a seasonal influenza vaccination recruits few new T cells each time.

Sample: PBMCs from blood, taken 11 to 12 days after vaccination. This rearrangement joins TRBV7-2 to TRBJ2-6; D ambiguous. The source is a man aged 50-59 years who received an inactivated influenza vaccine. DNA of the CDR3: TGTGCCAGCAGCTCCTGGGGCTCTGGGGCCAACGTCCTGACTTTC. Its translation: CASSSWGSGANVLTF.